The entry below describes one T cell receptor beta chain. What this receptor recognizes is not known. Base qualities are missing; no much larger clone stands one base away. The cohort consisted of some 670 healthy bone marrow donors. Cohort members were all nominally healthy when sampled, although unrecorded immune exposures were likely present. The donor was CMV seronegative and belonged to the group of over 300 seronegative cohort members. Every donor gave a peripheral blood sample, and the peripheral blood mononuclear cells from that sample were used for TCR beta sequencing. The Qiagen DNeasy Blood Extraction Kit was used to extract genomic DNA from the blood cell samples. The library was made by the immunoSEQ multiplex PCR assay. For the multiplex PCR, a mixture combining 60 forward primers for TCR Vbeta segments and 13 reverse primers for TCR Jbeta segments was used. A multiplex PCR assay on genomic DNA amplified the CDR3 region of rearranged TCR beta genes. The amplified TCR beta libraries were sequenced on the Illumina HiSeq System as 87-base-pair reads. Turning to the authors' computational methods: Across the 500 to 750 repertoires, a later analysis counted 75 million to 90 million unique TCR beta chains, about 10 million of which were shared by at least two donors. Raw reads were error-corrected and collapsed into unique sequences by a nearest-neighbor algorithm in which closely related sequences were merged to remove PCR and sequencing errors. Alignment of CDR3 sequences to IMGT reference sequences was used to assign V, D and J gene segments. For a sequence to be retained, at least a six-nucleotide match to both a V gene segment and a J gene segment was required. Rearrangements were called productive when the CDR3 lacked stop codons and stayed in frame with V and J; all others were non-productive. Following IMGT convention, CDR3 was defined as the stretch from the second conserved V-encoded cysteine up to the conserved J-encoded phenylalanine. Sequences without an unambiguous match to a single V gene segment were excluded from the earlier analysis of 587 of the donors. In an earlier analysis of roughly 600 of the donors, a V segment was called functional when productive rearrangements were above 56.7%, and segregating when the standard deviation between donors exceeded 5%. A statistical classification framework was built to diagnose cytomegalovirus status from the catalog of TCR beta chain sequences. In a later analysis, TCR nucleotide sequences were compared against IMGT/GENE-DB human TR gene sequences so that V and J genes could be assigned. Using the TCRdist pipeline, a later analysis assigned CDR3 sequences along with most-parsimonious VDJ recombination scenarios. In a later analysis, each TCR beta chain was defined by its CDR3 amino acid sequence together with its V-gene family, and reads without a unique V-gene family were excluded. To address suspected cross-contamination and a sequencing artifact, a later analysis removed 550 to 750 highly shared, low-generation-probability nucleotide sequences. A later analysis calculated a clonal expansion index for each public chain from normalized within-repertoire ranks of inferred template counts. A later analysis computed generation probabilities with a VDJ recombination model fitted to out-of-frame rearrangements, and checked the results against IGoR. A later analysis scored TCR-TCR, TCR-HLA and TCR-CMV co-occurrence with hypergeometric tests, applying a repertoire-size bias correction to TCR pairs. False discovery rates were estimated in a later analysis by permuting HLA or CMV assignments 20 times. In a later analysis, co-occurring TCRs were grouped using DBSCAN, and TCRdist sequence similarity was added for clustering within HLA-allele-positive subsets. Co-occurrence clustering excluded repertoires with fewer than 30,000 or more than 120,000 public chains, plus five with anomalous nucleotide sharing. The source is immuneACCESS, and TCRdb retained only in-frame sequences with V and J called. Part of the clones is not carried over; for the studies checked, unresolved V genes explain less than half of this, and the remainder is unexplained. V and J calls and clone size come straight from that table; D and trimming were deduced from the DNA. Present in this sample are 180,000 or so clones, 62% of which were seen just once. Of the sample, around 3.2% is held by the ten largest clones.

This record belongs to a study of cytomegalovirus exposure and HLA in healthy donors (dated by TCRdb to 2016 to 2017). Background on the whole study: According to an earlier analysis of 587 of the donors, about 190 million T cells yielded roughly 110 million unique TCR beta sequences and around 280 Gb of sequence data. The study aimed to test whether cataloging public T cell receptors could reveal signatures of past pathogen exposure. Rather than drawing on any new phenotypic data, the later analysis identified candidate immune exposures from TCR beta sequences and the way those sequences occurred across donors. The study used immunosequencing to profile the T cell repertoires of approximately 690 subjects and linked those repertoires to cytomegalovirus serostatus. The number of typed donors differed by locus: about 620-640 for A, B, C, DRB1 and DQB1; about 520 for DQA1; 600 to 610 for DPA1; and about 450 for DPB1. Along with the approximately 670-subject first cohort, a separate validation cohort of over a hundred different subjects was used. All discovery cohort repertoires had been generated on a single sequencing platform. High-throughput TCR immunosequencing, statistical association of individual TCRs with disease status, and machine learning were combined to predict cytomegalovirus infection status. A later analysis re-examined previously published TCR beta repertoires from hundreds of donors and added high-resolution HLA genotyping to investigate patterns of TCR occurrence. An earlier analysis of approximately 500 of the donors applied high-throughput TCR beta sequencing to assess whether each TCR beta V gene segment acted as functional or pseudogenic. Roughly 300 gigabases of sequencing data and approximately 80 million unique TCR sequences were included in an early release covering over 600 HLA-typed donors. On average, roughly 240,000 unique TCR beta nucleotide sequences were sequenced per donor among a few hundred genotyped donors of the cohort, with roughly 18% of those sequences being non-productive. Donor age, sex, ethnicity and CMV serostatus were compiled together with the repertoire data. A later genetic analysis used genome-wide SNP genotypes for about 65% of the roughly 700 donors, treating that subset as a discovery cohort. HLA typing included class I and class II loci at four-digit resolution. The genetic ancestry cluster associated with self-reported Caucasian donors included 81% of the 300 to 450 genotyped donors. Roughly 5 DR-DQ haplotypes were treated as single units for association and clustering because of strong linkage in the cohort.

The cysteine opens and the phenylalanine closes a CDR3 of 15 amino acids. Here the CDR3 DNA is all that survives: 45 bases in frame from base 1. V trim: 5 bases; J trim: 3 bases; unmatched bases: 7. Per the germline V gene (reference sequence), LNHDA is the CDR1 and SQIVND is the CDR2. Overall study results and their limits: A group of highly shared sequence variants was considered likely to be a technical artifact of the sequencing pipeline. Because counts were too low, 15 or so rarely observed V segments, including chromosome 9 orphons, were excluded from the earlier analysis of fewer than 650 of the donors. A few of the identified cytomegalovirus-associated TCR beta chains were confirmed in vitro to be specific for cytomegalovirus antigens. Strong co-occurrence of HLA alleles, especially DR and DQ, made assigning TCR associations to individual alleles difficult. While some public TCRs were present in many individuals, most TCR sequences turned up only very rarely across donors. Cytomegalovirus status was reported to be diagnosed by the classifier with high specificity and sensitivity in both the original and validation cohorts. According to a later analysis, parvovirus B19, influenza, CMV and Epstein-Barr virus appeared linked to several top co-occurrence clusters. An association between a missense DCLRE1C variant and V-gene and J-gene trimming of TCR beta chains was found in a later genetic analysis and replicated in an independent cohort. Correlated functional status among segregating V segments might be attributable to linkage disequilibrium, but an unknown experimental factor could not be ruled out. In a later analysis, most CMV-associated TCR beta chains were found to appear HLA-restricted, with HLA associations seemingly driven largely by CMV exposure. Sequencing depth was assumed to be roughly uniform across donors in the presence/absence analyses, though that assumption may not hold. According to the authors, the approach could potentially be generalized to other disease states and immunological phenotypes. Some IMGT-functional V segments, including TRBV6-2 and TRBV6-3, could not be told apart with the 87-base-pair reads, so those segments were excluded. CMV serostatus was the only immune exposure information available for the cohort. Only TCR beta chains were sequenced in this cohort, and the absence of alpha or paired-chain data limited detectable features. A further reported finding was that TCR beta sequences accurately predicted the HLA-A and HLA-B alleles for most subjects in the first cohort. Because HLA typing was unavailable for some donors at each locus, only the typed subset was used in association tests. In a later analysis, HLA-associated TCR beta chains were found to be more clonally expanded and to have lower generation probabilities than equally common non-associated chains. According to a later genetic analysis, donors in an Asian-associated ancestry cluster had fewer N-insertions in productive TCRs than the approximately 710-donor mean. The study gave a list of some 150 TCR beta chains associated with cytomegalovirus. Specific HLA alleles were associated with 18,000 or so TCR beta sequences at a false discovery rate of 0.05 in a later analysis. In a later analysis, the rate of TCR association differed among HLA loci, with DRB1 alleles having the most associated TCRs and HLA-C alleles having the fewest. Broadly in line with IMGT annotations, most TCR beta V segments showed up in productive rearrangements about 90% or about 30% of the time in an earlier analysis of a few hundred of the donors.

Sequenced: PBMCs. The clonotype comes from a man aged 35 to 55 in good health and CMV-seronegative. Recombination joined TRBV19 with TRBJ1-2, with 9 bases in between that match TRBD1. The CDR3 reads CASSAYRGQDYGYTF. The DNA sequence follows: TGTGCCAGTAGTGCGTACAGGGGGCAGGACTATGGCTACACCTTC.